This T cell receptor beta chain was sequenced during a study of early T cells in non-severe SARS-CoV-2 infection. Study summary: Unpaired chains resulted from sequencing bulk RNA of unsorted whole blood.

Individual cDNA molecules received unique molecular identifiers. TCRdb reprocessed the 5' RACE reads with MiXCR, giving one entry per CDR3 protein. The sample includes about 27,000 distinct CDR3 sequences, roughly 5.6% seen only once; the top ten take around 1%. V was pared by 6 bases and J by 4 bases, with 11 bases between. Germline V gene sequence: CDR1 SNHLY, CDR2 FYNNEI. The CDR3 spans 13 residues. The table lists this clonotype with a few counts. Antigen unknown. Points from the study as a whole: The study's VDJdb matching favored anti-spike CD8 responses and missed private and CD4 specificities.

The origin of this receptor is an adult who was a healthcare worker with PCR-confirmed SARS-CoV-2 infection or an uninfected control (not recorded which). V gene TRBV2 combines with J gene TRBJ2-3; D remains unclear. Sequenced input: whole blood. CDR3 nucleotide sequence: TGTGCCAGCAGATTACCCATCGCAGATACGCAGTATTTT. This gives the protein CASRLPIADTQYF.